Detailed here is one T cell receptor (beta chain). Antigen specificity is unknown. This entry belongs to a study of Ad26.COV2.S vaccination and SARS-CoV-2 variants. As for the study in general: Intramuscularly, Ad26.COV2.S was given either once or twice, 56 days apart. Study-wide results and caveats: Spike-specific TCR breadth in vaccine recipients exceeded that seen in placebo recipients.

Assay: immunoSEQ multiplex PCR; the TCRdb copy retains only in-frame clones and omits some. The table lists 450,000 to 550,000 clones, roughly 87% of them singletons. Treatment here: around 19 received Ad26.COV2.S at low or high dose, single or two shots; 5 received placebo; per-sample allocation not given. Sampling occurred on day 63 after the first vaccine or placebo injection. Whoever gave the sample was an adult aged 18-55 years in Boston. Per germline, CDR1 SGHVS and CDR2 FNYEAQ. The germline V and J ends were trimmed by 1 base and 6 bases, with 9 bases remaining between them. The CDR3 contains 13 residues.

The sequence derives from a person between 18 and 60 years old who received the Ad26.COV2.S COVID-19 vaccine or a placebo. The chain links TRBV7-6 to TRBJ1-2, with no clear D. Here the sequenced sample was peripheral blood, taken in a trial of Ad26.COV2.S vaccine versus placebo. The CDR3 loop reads CASSLVIEDGYTF. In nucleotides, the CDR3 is TGTGCCAGCAGCTTAGTCATAGAGGATGGCTACACCTTC.